This T cell receptor (beta chain) was sequenced during a study of T cells after yellow fever vaccination. Study-level background: Fractions of limited cellularity were prepared by means of SMART-Seq v4 Ultra Low Input. Notes on the study in general: Although the secondary response was weaker, it peaked faster, at day 5 versus 15. It was a small share of clonotypes that appeared in both CD4 and CD8 compartments.

Only a few counts were recorded for this clonotype. What it binds is unknown. 5'RACE template switching added a universal primer site and UMIs to TCR cDNA. TCRdb reprocessed the 5' RACE reads with MiXCR, giving one entry per CDR3 protein. The table records around 160,000 distinct CDR3 sequences, almost 7% of them present only once. The CDR3 loop spans 14 amino acids. Germline V gene data show CDR1 as MNHNY and CDR2 as SVGAGI (reference sequence). The ends were cut back, 8 bases at V and 7 bases at J, with 20 bases in the middle. The receptor was isolated from a young man who received the YFV17D yellow fever vaccine. The chain has TRBV6-6 and TRBJ2-5; possible D gene TRBD2, 5 bases. The specimen was CD4+ T cells sorted from PBMCs, collected less than 6 days after the first yellow fever vaccination. The chain's CDR3 is CASSPRRGKRTQYF. The CDR3 DNA reads TGTGCCAGCTCCCCAAGACGGGGAAAGAGGACCCAGTACTTC.